This entry describes one TCR beta chain. The data were produced by immunoSEQ multiplex PCR, yet TCRdb's version contains in-frame clones alone and is incomplete. The top ten hold under 3% of the sample, which has approximately 140,000 clones, around 81% seen once. This record comes from a study of blood T cell repertoires in COVID-19. The CDR3 length is 15 residues. With 2 bases clipped from V and 10 bases from J, the junction kept 10 bases outside the gene matches. In germline, CDR1 is MDHEN, CDR2 SYDVKM. Sequencing used peripheral blood. The V and J genes are TRBV28 and TRBJ1-1; 10 bases are shared with TRBD1. The receptor was derived from a woman in her forties with active or convalescent COVID-19. The CDR3 coding sequence is TGTGCCAGCAGTTTACCCTCGACAGGGGGCGCAGGAGCTTTCTTT. Translated: CASSLPSTGGAGAFF.